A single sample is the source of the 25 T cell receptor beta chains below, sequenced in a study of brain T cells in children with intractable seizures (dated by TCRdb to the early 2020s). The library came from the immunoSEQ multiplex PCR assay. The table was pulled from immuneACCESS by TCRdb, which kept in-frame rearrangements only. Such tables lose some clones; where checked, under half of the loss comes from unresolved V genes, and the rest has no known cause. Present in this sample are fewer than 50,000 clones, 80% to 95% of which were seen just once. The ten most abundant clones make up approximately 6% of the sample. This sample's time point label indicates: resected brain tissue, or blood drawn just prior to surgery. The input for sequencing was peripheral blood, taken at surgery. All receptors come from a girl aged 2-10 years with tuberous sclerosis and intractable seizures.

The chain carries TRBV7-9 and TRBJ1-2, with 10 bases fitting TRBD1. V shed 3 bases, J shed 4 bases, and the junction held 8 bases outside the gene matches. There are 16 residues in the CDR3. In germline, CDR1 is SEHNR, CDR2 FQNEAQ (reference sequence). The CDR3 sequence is CASSLAGQGGIYGYTF. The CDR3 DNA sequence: TGTGCCAGCAGCTTGGCAGGACAGGGGGGAATCTATGGCTACACCTTC. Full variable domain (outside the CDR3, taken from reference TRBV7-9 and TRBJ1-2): DTGVSQNPRHKITKRGQNVTFRCDPISEHNRLYWYRQTLGQGPEFLTYFQNEAQLEKSRLLSDRFSAERPKGSFSTLEIQRTEQGDSAMYLCASSLAGQGGIYGYTFGSGTRLTVV.

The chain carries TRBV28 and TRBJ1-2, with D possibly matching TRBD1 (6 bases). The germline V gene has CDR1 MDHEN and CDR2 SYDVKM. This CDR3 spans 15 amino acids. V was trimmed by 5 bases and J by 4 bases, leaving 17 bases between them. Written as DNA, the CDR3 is TGTGCCAGCAGTCCCCGACAGGCGCCGCGCTATGGCTACACCTTC. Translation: CASSPRQAPRYGYTF.

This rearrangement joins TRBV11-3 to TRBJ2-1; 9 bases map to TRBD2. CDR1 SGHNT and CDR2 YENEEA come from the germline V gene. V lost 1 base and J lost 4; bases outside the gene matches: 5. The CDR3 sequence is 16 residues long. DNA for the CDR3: TGTGCCAGCAGCTTAGTTGGCGGGGGGGTTTACAATGAGCAGTTCTTC. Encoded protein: CASSLVGGGVYNEQFF. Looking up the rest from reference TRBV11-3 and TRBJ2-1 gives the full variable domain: EAGVVQSPRYKIIEKKQPVAFWCNPISGHNTLYWYLQNLGQGPELLIRYENEEAVDDSQLPKDRFSAERLKGVDSTLKIQPAELGDSAVYLCASSLVGGGVYNEQFFGPGTRLTVL.

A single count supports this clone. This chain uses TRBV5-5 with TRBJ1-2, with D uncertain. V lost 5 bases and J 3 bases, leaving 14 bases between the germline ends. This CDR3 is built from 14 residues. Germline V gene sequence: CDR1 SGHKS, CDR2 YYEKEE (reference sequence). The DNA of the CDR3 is TGTGCCAGCAGGCGGACGGACGGGGACTATGGCTACACCTTC. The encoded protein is CASRRTDGDYGYTF.

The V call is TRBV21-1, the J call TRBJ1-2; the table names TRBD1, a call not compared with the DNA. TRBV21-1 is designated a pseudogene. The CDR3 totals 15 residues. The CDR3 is CASSPRQGTNYGYTF. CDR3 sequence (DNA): TGTGCCAGCAGCCCCCGACAGGGAACTAACTATGGCTACACCTTC.

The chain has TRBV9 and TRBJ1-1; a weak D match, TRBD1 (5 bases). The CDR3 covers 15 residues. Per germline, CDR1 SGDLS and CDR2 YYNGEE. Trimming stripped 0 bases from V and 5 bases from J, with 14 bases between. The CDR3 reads CASSVVGGASTEAFF. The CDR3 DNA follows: TGTGCCAGCAGCGTAGTTGGAGGGGCCTCGACTGAAGCTTTCTTT.

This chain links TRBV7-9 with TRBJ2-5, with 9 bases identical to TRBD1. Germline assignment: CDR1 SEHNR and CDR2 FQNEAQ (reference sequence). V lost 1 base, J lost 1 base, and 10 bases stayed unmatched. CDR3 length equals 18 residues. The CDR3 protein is CASSLGGPQGATQETQYF. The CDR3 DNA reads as TGTGCCAGCAGCTTAGGTGGGCCACAGGGGGCTACCCAAGAGACCCAGTACTTC.

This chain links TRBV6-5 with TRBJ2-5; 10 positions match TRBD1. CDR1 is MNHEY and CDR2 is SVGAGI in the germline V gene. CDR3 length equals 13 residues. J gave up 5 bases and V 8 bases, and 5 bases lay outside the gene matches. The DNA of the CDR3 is TGTGCCAGCGGGACAGGGGAGGCGGAGACCCAGTACTTC. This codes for CASGTGEAETQYF.

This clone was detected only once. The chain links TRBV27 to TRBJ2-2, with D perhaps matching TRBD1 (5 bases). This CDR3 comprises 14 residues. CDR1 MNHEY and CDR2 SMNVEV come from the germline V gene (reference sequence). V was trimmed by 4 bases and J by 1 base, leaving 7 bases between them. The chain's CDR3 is CASSWGLNTGELFF. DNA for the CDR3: TGTGCCAGCAGTTGGGGCCTGAACACCGGGGAGCTGTTTTTT.

DNA for the CDR3: TGTGCCAGCAGCTTAGAGGGCACCGGGGAGCTGTTTTTT. The encoded protein is CASSLEGTGELFF. This sequence joins TRBV11-3 and TRBJ2-2; no clear D gene. Germline lookup yields CDR1 SGHNT and CDR2 YENEEA. Trimming stripped 0 bases from V and 4 bases from J, with 3 bases between. The CDR3 loop spans 13 amino acids.

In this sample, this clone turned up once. CDR3 sequence (DNA): TGTGCCAGCAGCTTAGTTCCACAGACTAACTATGGCTACACCTTC. Its protein product is CASSLVPQTNYGYTF. V and J are TRBV7-8 and TRBJ1-2; D not resolved. V was trimmed by 1 base and J by 0 bases, leaving 9 bases between them. From germline, CDR1 is SGHVS and CDR2 FQNEAQ. This CDR3 is 15 amino acids long. The complete variable domain, with remaining parts taken from reference TRBV7-8 and TRBJ1-2, reads GAGVSQSPRYKVAKRGQDVALRCDPISGHVSLFWYQQALGQGPEFLTYFQNEAQLDKSGLPSDRFFAERPEGSVSTLKIQRTQQEDSAVYLCASSLVPQTNYGYTFGSGTRLTVV.

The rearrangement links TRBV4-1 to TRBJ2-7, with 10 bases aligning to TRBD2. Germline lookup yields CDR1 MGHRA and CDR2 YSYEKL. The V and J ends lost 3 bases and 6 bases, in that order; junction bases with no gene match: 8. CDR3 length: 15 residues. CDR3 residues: CASSHLAGGQPEQYF. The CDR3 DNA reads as TGCGCCAGCAGCCACTTAGCGGGGGGCCAACCCGAGCAGTACTTC.

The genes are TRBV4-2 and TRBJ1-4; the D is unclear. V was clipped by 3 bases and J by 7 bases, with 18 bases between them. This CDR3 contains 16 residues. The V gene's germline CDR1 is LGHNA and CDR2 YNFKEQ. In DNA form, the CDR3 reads TGTGCCAGCAGCCAGGAGACATTCTTGAGGGTTGAAAAACTGTTTTTT. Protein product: CASSQETFLRVEKLFF.

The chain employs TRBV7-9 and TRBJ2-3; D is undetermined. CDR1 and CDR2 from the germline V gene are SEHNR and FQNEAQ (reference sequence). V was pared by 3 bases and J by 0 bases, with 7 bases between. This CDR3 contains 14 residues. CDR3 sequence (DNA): TGTGCCAGCAGCTTGGTATCTAGCACAGATACGCAGTATTTT. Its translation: CASSLVSSTDTQYF.

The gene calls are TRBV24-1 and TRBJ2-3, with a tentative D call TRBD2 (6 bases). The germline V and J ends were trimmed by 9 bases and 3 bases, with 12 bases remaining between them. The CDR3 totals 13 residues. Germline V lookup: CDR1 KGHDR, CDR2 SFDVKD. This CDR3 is CATRWGETDTQYF. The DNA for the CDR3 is TGTGCCACCCGGTGGGGGGAGACAGATACGCAGTATTTT.

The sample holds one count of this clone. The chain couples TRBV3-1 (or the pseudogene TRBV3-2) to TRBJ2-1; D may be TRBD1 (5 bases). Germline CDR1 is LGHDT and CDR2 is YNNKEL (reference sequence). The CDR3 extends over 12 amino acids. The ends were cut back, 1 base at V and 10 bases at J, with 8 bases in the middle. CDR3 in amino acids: CASSQAWGEQFF. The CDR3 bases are TGTGCCAGCAGCCAAGCCTGGGGCGAGCAGTTCTTC.

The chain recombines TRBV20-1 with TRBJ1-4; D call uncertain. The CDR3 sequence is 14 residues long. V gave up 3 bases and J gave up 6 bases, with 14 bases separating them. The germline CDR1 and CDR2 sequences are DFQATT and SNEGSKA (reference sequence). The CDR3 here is CSASRSKVDEKLFF. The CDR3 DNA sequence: TGCAGTGCTAGTCGATCCAAGGTAGATGAAAAACTGTTTTTT.

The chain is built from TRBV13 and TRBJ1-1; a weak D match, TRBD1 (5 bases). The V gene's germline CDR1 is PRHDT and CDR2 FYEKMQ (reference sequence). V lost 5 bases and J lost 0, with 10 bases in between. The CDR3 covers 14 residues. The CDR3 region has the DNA TGTGCCAGCAGCCTAACAGGTATGAACACTGAAGCTTTCTTT. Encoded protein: CASSLTGMNTEAFF.

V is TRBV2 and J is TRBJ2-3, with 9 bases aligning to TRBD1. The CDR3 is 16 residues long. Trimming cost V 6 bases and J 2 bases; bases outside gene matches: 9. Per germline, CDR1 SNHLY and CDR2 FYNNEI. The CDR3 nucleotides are TGTGCCAGCAGACTAAGAGGGGACAGGGTCACAGATACGCAGTATTTT. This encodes CASRLRGDRVTDTQYF.

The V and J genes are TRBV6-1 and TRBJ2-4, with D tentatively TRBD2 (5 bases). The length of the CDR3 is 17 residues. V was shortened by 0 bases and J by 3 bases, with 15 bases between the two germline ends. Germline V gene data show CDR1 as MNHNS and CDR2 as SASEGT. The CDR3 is CASSEARVNSLKNIQYF. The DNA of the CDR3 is TGTGCCAGCAGTGAAGCGCGGGTAAATAGTCTCAAAAACATTCAGTACTTC.

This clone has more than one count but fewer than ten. Here the CDR3 reads CASSYSTSGGNTEAFF. The CDR3 DNA reads TGTGCCAGCAGTTACTCGACGTCAGGGGGGAACACTGAAGCTTTCTTT. The chain is built from TRBV6-5 and TRBJ1-1; TRBD1 matches at 7 bases. V was clipped by 0 bases and J by 1 base; unmatched bases: 5. The CDR3 is made up of 16 amino acids. Per the germline V gene, CDR1 is MNHEY and CDR2 is SVGAGI.

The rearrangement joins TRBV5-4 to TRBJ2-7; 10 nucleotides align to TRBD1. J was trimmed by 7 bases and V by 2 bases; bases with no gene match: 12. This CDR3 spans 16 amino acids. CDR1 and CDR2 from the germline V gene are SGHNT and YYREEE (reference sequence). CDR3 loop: CASSFSRDRGLVEQYF. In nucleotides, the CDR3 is TGTGCCAGCAGCTTTAGCCGGGACAGGGGATTAGTAGAGCAGTACTTC.

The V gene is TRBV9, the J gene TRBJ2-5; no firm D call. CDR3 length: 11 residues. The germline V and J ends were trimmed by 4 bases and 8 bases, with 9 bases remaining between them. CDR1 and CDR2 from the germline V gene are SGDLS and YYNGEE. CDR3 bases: TGTGCCAGCAGCTCTGGCGCTACCCAGTACTTC. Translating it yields CASSSGATQYF. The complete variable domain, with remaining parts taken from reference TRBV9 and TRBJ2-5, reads DSGVTQTPKHLITATGQRVTLRCSPRSGDLSVYWYQQSLDQGLQFLIQYYNGEERAKGNILERFSAQQFPDLHSELNLSSLELGDSALYFCASSSGATQYFGPGTRLLVL.

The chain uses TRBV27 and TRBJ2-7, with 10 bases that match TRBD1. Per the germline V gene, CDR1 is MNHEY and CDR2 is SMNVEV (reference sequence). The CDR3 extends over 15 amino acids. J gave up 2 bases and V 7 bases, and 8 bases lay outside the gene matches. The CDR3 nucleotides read TGTGCCAGCAAGGCCTCCGGGACAGGGGCCTACGAGCAGTACTTC. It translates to CASKASGTGAYEQYF.

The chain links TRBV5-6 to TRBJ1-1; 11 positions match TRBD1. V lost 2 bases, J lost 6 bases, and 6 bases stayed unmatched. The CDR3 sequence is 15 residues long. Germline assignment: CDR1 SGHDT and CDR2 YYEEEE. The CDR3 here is CASSFNGQGAPEAFF. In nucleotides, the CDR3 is TGTGCCAGCAGCTTCAACGGACAGGGGGCTCCTGAAGCTTTCTTT.